The clone carrying this T cell receptor beta chain is labeled medium-sized (0.01 to 0.1%). V dropped 6 bases and J dropped 3; count of bases not matched to a gene: 6. The germline V gene has CDR1 MDHEN and CDR2 SYDVKM. There are 14 residues in the CDR3. Stated time point: after trial treatment. Noted treatment: LDRT plus nivolumab, ipilimumab, low-dose cyclophosphamide and aspirin (RACIN trial). The sample belongs to a study of low-dose radiotherapy and immunotherapy resistance in tumors. Across the whole study: Primers used for first-strand cDNA, a TRAV- and TRBV-specific set, covered both alpha and beta chains.

TCRs were amplified for roughly 20 PCR cycles with a constant-region primer and V-primer adapter. TCRdb reprocessed the reads via MiXCR and lists one record per CDR3 protein. The table includes roughly 48,000 distinct CDR3 sequences, around a third detected once. This TCR came from a male donor with rectosigmoid adenocarcinoma. This specimen was PBMCs, taken after low-dose radiotherapy plus immunotherapy. The chain combines TRBV28 with TRBJ2-5; 8 nucleotides match TRBD1. CDR3: CASSRGQGEETQYF. CDR3 sequence (DNA): TGTGCCAGCAGCCGCGGACAGGGAGAAGAGACCCAGTACTTC. The full variable domain, completed using reference TRBV28 and TRBJ2-5, is DVKVTQSSRYLVKRTGEKVFLECVQDMDHENMFWYRQDPGLGLRLIYFSYDVKMKEKGDIPEGYSVSREKKERFSLILESASTNQTSMYLCASSRGQGEETQYFGPGTRLLVL.